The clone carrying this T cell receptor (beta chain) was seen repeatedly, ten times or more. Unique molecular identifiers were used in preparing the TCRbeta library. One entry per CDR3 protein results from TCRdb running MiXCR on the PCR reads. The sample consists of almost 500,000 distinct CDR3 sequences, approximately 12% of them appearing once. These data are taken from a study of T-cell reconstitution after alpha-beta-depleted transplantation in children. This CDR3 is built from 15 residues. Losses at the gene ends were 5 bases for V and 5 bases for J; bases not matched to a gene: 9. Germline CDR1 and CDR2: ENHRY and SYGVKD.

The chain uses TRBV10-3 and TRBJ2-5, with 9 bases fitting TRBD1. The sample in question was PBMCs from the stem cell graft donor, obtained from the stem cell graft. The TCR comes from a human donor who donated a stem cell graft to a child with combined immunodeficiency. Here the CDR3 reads CAISNYRGRWETQYF. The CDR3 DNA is TGTGCCATCAGTAACTACAGGGGGCGCTGGGAGACCCAGTACTTC.